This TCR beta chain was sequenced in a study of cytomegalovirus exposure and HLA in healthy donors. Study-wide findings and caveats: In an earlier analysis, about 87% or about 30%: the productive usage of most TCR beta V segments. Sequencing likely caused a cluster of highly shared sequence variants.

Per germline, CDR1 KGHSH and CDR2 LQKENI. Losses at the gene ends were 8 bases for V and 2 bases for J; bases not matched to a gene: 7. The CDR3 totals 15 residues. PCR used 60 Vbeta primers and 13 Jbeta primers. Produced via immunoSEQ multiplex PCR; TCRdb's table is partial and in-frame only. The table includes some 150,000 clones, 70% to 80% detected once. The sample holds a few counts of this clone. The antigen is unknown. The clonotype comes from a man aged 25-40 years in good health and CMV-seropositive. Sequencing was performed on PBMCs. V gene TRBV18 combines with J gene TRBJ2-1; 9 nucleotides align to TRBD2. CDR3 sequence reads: CASTQASGTYNEQFF. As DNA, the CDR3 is TGTGCCAGCACTCAGGCTAGCGGGACCTACAATGAGCAGTTCTTC.